What follows describes a single T cell receptor beta chain. This specimen includes other DNA sequences encoding the same CDR3. In the PCR, 60 Vbeta and 13 Jbeta primers were used. Assay used: immunoSEQ multiplex PCR; TCRdb lists only in-frame clones, some missing. Of over 150,000 clones detected, about 86% appear once; the ten largest clones hold about 2.2%. The data belong to a study of cytomegalovirus exposure and HLA in healthy donors. The donors gave bone marrow, and they were healthy. Germline-derived CDR1 and CDR2 are PRHDT and FYEKMQ (reference sequence). Trimming pared 1 base from V and 5 bases from J, leaving 9 bases between. CDR3 length: 13 residues.

The origin of this receptor is a woman younger than 45 in good health and CMV-seronegative. Input material: PBMCs. The chain employs TRBV13 and TRBJ2-7; D may be TRBD1 (5 bases). This CDR3 reads CASSLVPGNEQYF. The DNA for the CDR3 is TGTGCCAGCAGCTTAGTCCCAGGGAACGAGCAGTACTTC.